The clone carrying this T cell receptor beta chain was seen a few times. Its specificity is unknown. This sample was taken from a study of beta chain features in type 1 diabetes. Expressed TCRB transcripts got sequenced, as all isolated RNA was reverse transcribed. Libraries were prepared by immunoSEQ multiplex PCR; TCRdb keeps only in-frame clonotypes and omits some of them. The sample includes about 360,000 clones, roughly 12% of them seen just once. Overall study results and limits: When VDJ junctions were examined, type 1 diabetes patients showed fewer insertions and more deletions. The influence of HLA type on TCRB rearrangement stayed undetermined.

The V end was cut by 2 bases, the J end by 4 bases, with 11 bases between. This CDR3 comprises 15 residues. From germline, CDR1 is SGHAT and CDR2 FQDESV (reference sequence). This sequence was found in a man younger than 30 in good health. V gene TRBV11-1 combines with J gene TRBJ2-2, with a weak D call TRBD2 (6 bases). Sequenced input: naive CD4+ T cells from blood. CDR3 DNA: TGTGCCAGCAGCTTAACGGGGGTCGCCACCGGGGAGCTGTTTTTT. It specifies CASSLTGVATGELFF.